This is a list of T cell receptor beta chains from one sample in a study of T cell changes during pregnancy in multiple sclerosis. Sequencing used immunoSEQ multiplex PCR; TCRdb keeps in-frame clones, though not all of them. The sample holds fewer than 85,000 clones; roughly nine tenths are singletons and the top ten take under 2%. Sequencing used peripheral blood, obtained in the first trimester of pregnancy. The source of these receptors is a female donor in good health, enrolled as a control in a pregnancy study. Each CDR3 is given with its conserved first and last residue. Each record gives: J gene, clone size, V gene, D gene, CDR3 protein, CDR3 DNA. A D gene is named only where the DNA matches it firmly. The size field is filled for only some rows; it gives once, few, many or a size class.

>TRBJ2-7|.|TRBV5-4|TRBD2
CASSLGGTSGLYEQYF
TGTGCCAGCAGCTTGGGGGGGACTAGCGGGCTCTACGAGCAGTACTTC
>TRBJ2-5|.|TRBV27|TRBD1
CASRTGTGEETQYF
TGTGCCAGCAGGACCGGGACAGGGGAGGAGACCCAGTACTTC
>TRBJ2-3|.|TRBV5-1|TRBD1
CASRRGQGYADTQYF
TGCGCCAGCAGAAGGGGACAGGGATATGCAGATACGCAGTATTTT
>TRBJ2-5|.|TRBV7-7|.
CASSFGRGLETQYF
TGTGCTAGCAGCTTTGGGCGGGGATTGGAGACCCAGTACTTC
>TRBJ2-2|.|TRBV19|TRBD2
CASSLPIWGLAYTGELFF
TGTGCCAGTAGTCTCCCAATCTGGGGACTAGCGTACACCGGGGAGCTGTTTTTT
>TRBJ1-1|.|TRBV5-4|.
CASSARNRDNTEAFF
TGTGCCAGCAGCGCTCGCAACAGGGACAACACTGAAGCTTTCTTT
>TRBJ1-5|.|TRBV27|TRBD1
CASRPDPGQGYQPQHF
TGTGCCAGCAGGCCCGATCCGGGACAGGGGTATCAGCCCCAGCATTTT
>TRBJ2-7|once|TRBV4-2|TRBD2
CASSQAGGRIIYEQYF
TGTGCCAGCAGCCAAGCGGGAGGGCGGATTATCTACGAGCAGTACTTC
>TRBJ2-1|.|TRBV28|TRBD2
CASSQGLAGYNEQFF
TGTGCCAGCAGCCAGGGACTAGCGGGTTACAATGAGCAGTTCTTC
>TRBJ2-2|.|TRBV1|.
CTSSHPSGSLPGELFF
TGCACCAGCAGCCATCCTAGCGGGAGCCTTCCCGGGGAGCTGTTTTTT
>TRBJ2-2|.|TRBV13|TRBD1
CASSRGTGIFGELFF
TGTGCCAGCAGCCGGGGGACAGGGATCTTCGGGGAGCTGTTTTTT
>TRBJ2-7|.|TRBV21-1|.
CASSILRVRHEQYF
TGTGCCAGCAGCATCCTAAGAGTCAGGCACGAGCAGTACTTC
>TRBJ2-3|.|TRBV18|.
CASSPRYNSPDTQYF
TGTGCCAGCTCACCACGTTACAACAGCCCAGATACGCAGTATTTT
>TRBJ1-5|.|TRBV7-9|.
CASSFMGDQPQHF
TGTGCCAGCAGCTTTATGGGAGATCAGCCCCAGCATTTT
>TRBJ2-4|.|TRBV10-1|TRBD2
CASSSAGRLARNIQYF
TGCGCCAGCTCGTCTGCCGGCAGACTAGCCCGAAACATTCAGTACTTC
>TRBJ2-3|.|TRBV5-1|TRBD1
CASSTGTGDTQYF
TGCGCCAGCAGCACCGGGACAGGGGATACGCAGTATTTT
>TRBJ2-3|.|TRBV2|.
CASWEAFRGTDTQYF
TGTGCCAGCTGGGAGGCGTTCAGAGGGACAGATACGCAGTATTTT
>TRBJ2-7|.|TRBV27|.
CASSSKTSGTRTYGQYF
TGTGCCAGCAGTTCCAAAACCTCCGGGACACGGACTTATGGGCAGTACTTC
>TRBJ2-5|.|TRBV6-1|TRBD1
CASSEASGTGQETQYF
TGTGCCAGCAGTGAAGCGTCCGGGACAGGCCAAGAGACCCAGTACTTC
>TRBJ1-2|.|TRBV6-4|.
CASSDYPGAGGYTF
TGTGCCAGCAGTGACTACCCGGGAGCCGGTGGCTACACCTTC
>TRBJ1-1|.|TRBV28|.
CASRPIGGQVFF
TGTGCCAGCAGGCCGATTGGGGGCCAGGTTTTCTTT
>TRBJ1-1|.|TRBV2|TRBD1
CASRAPGQGTEAFF
TGTGCCAGCAGAGCTCCGGGACAGGGCACTGAAGCTTTCTTT
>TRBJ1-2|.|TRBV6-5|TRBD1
CASSYYGQGKDGYTF
TGTGCCAGCAGTTACTACGGACAGGGGAAAGATGGCTACACCTTC
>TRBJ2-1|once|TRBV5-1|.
CASSLSLPGKNEQFF
TGCGCCAGCAGCCTTTCGCTCCCGGGGAAGAATGAGCAGTTCTTC
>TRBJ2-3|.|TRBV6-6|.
CASSYRRGTDTQYF
TGTGCCAGCAGTTACCGTCGGGGCACAGATACGCAGTATTTT
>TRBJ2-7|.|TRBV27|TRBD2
CASSPHGLAGDYEQYF
TGTGCCAGCAGTCCTCACGGACTAGCGGGAGACTACGAGCAGTACTTC
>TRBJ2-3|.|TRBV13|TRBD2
CASSFGTSVSSTDTQYF
TGTGCCAGCAGCTTCGGGACTAGTGTCTCTAGCACAGATACGCAGTATTTT
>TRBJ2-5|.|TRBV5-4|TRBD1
CASSPQGAQETQYF
TGTGCCAGCAGCCCACAGGGGGCCCAAGAGACCCAGTACTTC
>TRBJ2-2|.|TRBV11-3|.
CASSQNTNTGELFF
TGTGCCAGCAGCCAAAACACGAACACCGGGGAGCTGTTTTTT
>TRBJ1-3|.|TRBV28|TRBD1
CASRPKGTGGRNTIYF
TGTGCCAGCAGACCAAAAGGGACAGGGGGGCGAAACACCATATATTTT
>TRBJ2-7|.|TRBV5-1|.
CASSLAALRGEQYF
TGCGCCAGCAGCCTCGCGGCTCTCAGGGGCGAGCAGTACTTC
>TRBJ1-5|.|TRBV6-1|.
CASSEARGGPYSNQPQHF
TGTGCCAGCAGTGAAGCTAGGGGCGGACCCTATAGCAATCAGCCCCAGCATTTT
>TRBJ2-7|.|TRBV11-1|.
CASSFREKYEQYF
TGTGCCAGCAGCTTCCGGGAGAAATACGAGCAGTACTTC